This T cell receptor (beta chain) was obtained from a study of cytomegalovirus exposure and HLA in healthy donors. 13 Jbeta primers and 60 Vbeta primers were used for the PCR. Produced via immunoSEQ multiplex PCR; TCRdb's table is partial and in-frame only. The data show around 91,000 clones, 78% seen once. The donors (healthy individuals) were bone marrow donors. A word on this clone: Its antigen is currently unknown.

The study, taken as a whole, reports: HLA allele associations emerged for around 16,000 TCR beta sequences in a later analysis, at 0.05 false discovery rate.

The CDR3 contains 11 residues. Germline V CDR1 and CDR2: SGDLS, YYNGEE. Trimming removed 5 bases from V and 5 bases from J, with 7 bases in between. This chain joins TRBV9 and TRBJ1-1, with a weak D call TRBD1 (5 bases). The source material was PBMCs. This sequence was found in a male donor in good health and CMV-seropositive. The DNA of the CDR3 is TGTGCCAGCAGTAGGGGTACTGAAGCTTTCTTT. Translated, it gives CASSRGTEAFF. The full variable domain, its missing parts supplied by reference TRBV9 and TRBJ1-1, is DSGVTQTPKHLITATGQRVTLRCSPRSGDLSVYWYQQSLDQGLQFLIQYYNGEERAKGNILERFSAQQFPDLHSELNLSSLELGDSALYFCASSRGTEAFFGQGTRLTVV.